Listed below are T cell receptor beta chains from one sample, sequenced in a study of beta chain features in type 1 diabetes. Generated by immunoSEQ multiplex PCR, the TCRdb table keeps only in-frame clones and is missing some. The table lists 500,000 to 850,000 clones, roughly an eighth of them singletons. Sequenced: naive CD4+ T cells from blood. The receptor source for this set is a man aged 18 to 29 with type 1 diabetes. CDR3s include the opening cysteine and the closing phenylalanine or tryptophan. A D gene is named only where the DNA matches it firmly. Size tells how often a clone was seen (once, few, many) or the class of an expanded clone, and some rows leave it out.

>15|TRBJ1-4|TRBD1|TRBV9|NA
CASSDNRGPTEKLFF
TGTGCCAGCAGCGACAACAGGGGTCCTACTGAAAAACTGTTTTTT
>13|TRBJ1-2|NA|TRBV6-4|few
CASSPTGNYGYTF
TGTGCCAGCAGCCCCACCGGGAACTATGGCTACACCTTC
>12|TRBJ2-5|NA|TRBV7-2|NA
CASSSILETQYF
TGTGCCAGCAGCTCAATCCTAGAGACCCAGTACTTC
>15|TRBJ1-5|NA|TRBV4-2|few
CASSQEAYSNQPQHF
TGTGCCAGCAGCCAAGAAGCTTATAGCAATCAGCCCCAGCATTTT
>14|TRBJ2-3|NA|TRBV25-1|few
CASHRGGLGDTQYF
TGTGCCAGCCACAGGGGGGGGCTAGGAGATACGCAGTATTTT
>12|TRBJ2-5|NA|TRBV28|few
CASEGGQETQYF
TGTGCCAGCGAGGGGGGACAAGAGACCCAGTACTTC
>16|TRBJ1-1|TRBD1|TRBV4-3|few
CASSQDGGTANTEAFF
TGCGCCAGCAGCCAAGATGGGGGGACAGCTAACACTGAAGCTTTCTTT
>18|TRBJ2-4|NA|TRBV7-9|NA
CASSFNRKLQATKNIQYF
TGTGCCAGCAGCTTCAACCGCAAACTCCAGGCCACCAAAAACATTCAGTACTTC
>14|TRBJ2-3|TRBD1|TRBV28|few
CASSQGQPVYTQYF
TGTGCCAGCAGTCAGGGACAGCCTGTATATACGCAGTATTTT
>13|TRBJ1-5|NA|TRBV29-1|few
CSVGVGGGQPQHF
TGCAGCGTTGGGGTCGGAGGAGGTCAGCCCCAGCATTTT
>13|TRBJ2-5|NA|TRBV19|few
CASSTGILETQYF
TGTGCCAGTAGTACGGGAATCTTGGAGACCCAGTACTTC
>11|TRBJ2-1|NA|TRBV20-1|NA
CSARDHPEQFF
TGCAGTGCTAGAGATCATCCGGAGCAGTTCTTC
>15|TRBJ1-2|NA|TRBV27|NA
CASSPTGGGVAGYTF
TGTGCCAGCAGCCCGACGGGGGGAGGGGTTGCGGGCTACACCTTC
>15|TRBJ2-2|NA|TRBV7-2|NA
CASSPRGQGTGELFF
TGTGCCAGCAGCCCCCGGGGGCAGGGCACCGGGGAGCTGTTTTTT
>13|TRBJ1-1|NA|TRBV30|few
CAWSVRGGTEAFF
TGTGCCTGGAGTGTACGCGGGGGGACTGAAGCTTTCTTT
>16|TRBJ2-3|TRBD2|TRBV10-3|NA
CAISPTTSGVTDTQYF
TGTGCCATCAGTCCTACGACTAGCGGTGTCACAGATACGCAGTATTTT
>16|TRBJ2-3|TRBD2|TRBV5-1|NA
CASSLILTSSTDTQYF
TGCGCCAGCAGCCTTATATTGACTAGCAGCACAGATACGCAGTATTTT
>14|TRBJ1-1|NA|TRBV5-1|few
CASSLAQLNTEAFF
TGCGCCAGCAGCTTGGCCCAGTTGAACACTGAAGCTTTCTTT
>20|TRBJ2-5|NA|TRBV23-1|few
CASRFNGTEMKPSYQETQYF
TGCGCCAGCAGGTTCAACGGGACGGAGATGAAACCATCGTACCAAGAGACCCAGTACTTC
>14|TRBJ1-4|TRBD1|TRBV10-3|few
CAISRDRPNEKLFF
TGTGCCATCAGCCGGGACAGACCTAATGAAAAACTGTTTTTT
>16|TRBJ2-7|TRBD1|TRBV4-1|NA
CASSQDHPGTGGLQYF
TGCGCCAGCAGCCAAGATCATCCCGGGACAGGGGGGTTGCAGTACTTC
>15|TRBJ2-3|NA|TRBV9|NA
CASSPGPQGTDTQYF
TGTGCCAGCAGCCCCGGGCCTCAGGGAACAGATACGCAGTATTTT
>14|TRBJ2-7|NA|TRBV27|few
CASTPRREYHEQYF
TGTGCCAGCACCCCACGCAGGGAGTACCACGAGCAGTACTTC
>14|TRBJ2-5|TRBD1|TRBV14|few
CASSRRTGIETQYF
TGTGCCAGCAGCCGCAGGACAGGGATCGAGACCCAGTACTTC
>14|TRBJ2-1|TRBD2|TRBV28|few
CASSWLAASTEQFF
TGTGCCAGCAGTTGGCTAGCGGCCTCCACTGAGCAGTTCTTC
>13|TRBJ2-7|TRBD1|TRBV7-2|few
CASSPGGVYEQYF
TGTGCCAGCAGCCCAGGGGGAGTGTACGAGCAGTACTTC
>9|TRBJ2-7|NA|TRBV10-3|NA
CAIDYEQYF
TGTGCCATAGACTACGAGCAGTACTTC
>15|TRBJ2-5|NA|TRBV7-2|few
CASSRGGALQETQYF
TGTGCCAGCAGCCGAGGAGGAGCCCTCCAAGAGACCCAGTACTTC
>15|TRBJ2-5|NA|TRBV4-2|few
CASSQGASAKETQYF
TGTGCCAGCAGCCAAGGGGCATCAGCGAAAGAGACCCAGTACTTC
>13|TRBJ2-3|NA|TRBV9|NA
CASSVGVADTQYF
TGTGCCAGCAGCGTAGGGGTCGCGGATACGCAGTATTTT
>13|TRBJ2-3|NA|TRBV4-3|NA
CASSQARADTQYF
TGCGCCAGCAGCCAAGCCAGGGCAGATACGCAGTATTTT
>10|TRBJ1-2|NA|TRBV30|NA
CAWGDGNYTF
TGTGCCTGGGGGGACGGTAACTACACCTTC
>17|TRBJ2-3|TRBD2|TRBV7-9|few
CASSLGSGRLLSDTQYF
TGTGCCAGCAGCTTAGGAAGCGGGAGGCTTTTATCAGATACGCAGTATTTT
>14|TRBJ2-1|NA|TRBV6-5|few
CASSPRRPLNEQFF
TGTGCCAGCAGCCCACGTAGGCCTTTGAATGAGCAGTTCTTC
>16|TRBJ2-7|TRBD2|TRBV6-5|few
CASSYSGGRVIYEQYF
TGTGCCAGCAGTTACTCTGGTGGGAGGGTGATATACGAGCAGTACTTC
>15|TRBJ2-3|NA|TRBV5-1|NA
CASSLASGRGDTQYF
TGCGCCAGCAGCTTGGCCTCAGGGAGAGGAGATACGCAGTATTTT
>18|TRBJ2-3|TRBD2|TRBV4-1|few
CASRTYSGAAPKADTQYF
TGCGCCAGCCGAACATATAGCGGGGCCGCCCCAAAGGCAGATACGCAGTATTTT
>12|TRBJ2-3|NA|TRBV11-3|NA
CASSLEADTQYF
TGTGCCAGCAGCTTAGAAGCAGATACGCAGTATTTT
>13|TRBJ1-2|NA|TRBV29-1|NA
CSVWDIGNYGYTF
TGCAGCGTCTGGGACATCGGGAACTATGGCTACACCTTC
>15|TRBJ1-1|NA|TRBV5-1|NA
CASSTSQGLGTEAFF
TGCGCCAGCAGCACGAGCCAGGGGCTGGGCACTGAAGCTTTCTTT
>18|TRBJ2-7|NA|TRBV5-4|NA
CASSPPNPGRVAGYEQYF
TGTGCCAGCAGCCCCCCTAACCCCGGCAGAGTTGCGGGCTACGAGCAGTACTTC
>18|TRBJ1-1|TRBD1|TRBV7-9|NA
CASSAKWGQGAQNTEAFF
TGTGCCAGCAGCGCAAAGTGGGGACAGGGGGCCCAGAACACTGAAGCTTTCTTT
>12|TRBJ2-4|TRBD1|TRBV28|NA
CASSRQGNIQYF
TGTGCCAGCAGCCGACAGGGAAACATTCAGTACTTC
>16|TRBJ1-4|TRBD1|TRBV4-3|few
CASSHGTVGTNEKLFF
TGCGCCAGCAGCCACGGGACAGTGGGTACTAATGAAAAACTGTTTTTT
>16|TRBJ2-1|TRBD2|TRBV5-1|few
CASSLDSSGGYNEQFF
TGCGCCAGCAGCTTGGACTCTAGCGGGGGTTACAATGAGCAGTTCTTC
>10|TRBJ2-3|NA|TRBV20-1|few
CSASPGAQYF
TGCAGTGCTAGCCCCGGGGCGCAGTATTTT
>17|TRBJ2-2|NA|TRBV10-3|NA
CAISGGPGQLVPGELFF
TGTGCCATCAGTGGGGGCCCGGGACAATTAGTACCCGGGGAGCTGTTTTTT
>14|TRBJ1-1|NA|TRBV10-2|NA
CASRVRGGNTEAFF
TGCGCCAGCAGGGTCCGTGGGGGGAACACTGAAGCTTTCTTT
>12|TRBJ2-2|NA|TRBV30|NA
CAWAGFTGELFF
TGTGCCTGGGCCGGTTTCACCGGGGAGCTGTTTTTT
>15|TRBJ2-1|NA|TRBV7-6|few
CASSLVQDSYNEQFF
TGTGCCAGCAGCTTAGTCCAAGACAGCTACAATGAGCAGTTCTTC
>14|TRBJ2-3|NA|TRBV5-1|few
CASSFSEVTDTQYF
TGCGCCAGCAGCTTTTCAGAAGTCACAGATACGCAGTATTTT
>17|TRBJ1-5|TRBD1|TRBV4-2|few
CASSQEWQGQGDQPQHF
TGTGCCAGCAGCCAAGAGTGGCAGGGGCAGGGGGATCAGCCCCAGCATTTT
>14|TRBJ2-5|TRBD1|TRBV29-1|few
CSVATGGDQETQYF
TGCAGCGTCGCCACAGGGGGAGACCAAGAGACCCAGTACTTC
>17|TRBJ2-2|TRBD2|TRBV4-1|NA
CASRGTSGRAGTGELFF
TGCGCCAGCCGGGGGACTAGCGGGAGGGCCGGGACCGGGGAGCTGTTTTTT
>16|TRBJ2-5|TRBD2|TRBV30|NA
CAYSAGLAGVGETQYF
TGTGCCTACAGCGCCGGACTAGCGGGAGTGGGTGAGACCCAGTACTTC
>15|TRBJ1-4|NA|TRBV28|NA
CASSSPQGSNEKLFF
TGTGCCAGCAGTTCCCCCCAGGGATCTAATGAAAAACTGTTTTTT
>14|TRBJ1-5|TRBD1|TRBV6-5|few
CASSVDREGQPQHF
TGTGCCAGCAGCGTAGACAGGGAGGGTCAGCCCCAGCATTTT
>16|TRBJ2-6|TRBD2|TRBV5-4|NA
CASSHGLAAGANVLTF
TGTGCCAGCAGCCACGGACTAGCAGCTGGGGCCAACGTCCTGACTTTC
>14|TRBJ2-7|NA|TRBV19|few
CASRQIRDSYEQYF
TGTGCCAGTAGACAAATCAGGGATTCCTACGAGCAGTACTTC